Listed below are T cell receptor beta chains from one sample, sequenced in a study of cytomegalovirus exposure and HLA in healthy donors. The method was immunoSEQ multiplex PCR; TCRdb's version includes in-frame clones alone and lacks a portion of them. The sample shows some 150,000 clones, 55% to 75% of them seen only once. Sequencing was done on a sample of PBMCs. These receptors were collected from a human donor in good health. The CDR3 runs from the conserved cysteine through the conserved F or W.

TRBV5-1,TRBJ2-1,CASSPGQGADEQFF
TRBV19,TRBJ2-1,CASTNYLLQGEQFF
TRBV4-2,TRBJ1-6,CASSQGMTASNSPLHF
TRBV29-1,TRBJ1-2,CSVDSNYGYTF
TRBV6-1,TRBJ2-7,CASSPGDSTYEQYF
TRBV19,TRBJ2-3,CASQYTDTQYF
TRBV11-3,TRBJ2-1,CASSFWRNNEQFF
TRBV9,TRBJ2-7,CASSPRTGGGYEQYF
TRBV6-6,TRBJ2-3,CASRDTSFTSTDTQYF
TRBV9,TRBJ1-2,CASSVGHPVGGYTF
TRBV4-1,TRBJ2-2,CASSRLRTSGRRELFF
TRBV4-1,TRBJ1-4,CASSQMPGEEALFF
TRBV4-3,TRBJ2-3,CASSSGGDTQYF
TRBV4-1,TRBJ1-3,CASSQFGQGNSGNTIYF
TRBV7-9,TRBJ2-7,CSSSFLLAGTYEQYF
TRBV6-1,TRBJ1-3,CASSDDAGSGNTIYF
TRBV5-1,TRBJ2-7,CASTGTGNLGEQYF
TRBV4-1,TRBJ1-1,CASSQAGQMNTEAFF
TRBV6-1,TRBJ2-2,CASSARQGPGELFF
TRBV9,TRBJ1-1,CASSVVMNTEAFF
TRBV4-3,TRBJ1-2,CASSSARFAGGYTF
TRBV7-6,TRBJ2-3,CASSPSTGGTDTQYF